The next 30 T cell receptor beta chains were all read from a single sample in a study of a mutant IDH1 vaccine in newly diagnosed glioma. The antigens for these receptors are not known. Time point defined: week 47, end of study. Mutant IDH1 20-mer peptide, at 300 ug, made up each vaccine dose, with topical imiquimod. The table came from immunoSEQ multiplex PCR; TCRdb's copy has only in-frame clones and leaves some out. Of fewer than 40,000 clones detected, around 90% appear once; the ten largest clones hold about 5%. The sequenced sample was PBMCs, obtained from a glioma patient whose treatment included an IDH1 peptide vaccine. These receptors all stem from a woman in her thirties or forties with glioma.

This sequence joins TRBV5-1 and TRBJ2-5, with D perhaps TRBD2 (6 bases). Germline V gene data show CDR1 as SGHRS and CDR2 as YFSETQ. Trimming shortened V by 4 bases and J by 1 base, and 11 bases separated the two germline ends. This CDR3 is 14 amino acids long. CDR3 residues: CASSGLAPQETQYF. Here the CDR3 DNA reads TGCGCCAGCAGCGGGCTAGCGCCCCAAGAGACCCAGTACTTC.

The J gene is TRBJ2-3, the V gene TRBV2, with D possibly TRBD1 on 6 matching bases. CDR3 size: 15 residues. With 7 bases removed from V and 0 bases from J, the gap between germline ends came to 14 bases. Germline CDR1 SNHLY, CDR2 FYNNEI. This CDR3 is CASKTRTVSTDTQYF. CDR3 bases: TGTGCCAGCAAGACCAGGACAGTTAGCACAGATACGCAGTATTTT. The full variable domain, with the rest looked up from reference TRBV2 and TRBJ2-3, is EPEVTQTPSHQVTQMGQEVILRCVPISNHLYFYWYRQILGQKVEFLVSFYNNEISEKSEIFDDQFSVERPDGSNFTLKIRSTKLEDSAMYFCASKTRTVSTDTQYFGPGTRLTVL.

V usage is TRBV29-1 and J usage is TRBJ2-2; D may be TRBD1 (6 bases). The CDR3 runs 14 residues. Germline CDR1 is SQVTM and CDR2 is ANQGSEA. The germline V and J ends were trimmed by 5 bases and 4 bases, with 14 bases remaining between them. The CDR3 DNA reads TGCAGCGTTCGTTGGGGGCCCGTCACCGGGGAGCTGTTTTTT. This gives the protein CSVRWGPVTGELFF.

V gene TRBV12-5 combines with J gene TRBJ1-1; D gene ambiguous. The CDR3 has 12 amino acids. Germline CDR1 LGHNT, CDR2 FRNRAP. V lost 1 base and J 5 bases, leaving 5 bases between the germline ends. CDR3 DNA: TGTGCTAGTGGTTTGGCCCGGACTGAAGCTTTCTTT. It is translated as CASGLARTEAFF.

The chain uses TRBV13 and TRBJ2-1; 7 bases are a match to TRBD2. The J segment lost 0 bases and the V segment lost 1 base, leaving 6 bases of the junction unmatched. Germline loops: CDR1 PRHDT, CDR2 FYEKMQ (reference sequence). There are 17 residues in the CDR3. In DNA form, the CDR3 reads TGTGCCAGCAGCTTAGCGGGAGGCCCCCACTCCTACAATGAGCAGTTCTTC. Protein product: CASSLAGGPHSYNEQFF.

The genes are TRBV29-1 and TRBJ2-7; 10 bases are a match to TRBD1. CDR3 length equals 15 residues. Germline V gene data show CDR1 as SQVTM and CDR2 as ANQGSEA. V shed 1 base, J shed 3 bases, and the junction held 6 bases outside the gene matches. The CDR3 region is CSVEGGTGADYEQYF. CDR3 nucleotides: TGCAGCGTTGAAGGAGGGACAGGGGCCGACTACGAGCAGTACTTC.

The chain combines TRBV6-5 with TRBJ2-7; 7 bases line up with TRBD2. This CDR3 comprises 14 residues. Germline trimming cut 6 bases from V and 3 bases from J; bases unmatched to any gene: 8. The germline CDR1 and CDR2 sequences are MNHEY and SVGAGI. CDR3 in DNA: TGTGCCAGCAGCCCTACGGGGACTAACTACGAGCAGTACTTC. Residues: CASSPTGTNYEQYF.

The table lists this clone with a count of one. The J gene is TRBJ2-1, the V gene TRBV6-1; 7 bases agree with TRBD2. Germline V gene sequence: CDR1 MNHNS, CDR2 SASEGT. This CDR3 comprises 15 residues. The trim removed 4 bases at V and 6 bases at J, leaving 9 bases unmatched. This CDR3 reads CASSARLAKINEQFF. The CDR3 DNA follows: TGTGCCAGCAGTGCGCGACTAGCTAAAATCAATGAGCAGTTCTTC.

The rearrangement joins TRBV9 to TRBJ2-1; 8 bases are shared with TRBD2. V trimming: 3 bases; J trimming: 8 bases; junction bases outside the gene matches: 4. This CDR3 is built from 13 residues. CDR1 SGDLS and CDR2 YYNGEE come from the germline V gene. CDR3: CASSASGSDEQFF. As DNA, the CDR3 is TGTGCCAGCAGCGCGAGCGGGAGCGATGAGCAGTTCTTC.

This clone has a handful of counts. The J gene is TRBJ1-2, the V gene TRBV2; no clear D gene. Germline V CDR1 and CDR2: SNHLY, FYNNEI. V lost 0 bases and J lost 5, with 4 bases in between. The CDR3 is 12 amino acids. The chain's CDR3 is CASSEARYGYTF. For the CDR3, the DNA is TGTGCCAGCAGTGAAGCACGGTATGGCTACACCTTC. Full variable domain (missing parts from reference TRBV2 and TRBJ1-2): EPEVTQTPSHQVTQMGQEVILRCVPISNHLYFYWYRQILGQKVEFLVSFYNNEISEKSEIFDDQFSVERPDGSNFTLKIRSTKLEDSAMYFCASSEARYGYTFGSGTRLTVV.

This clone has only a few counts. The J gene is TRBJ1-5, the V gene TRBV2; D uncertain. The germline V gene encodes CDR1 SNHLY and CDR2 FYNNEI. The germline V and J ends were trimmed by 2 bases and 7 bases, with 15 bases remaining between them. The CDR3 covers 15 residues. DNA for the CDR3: TGTGCCAGCAGTGAATGGTCCCTTGGGAGGCAGCCCCAGCATTTT. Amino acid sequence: CASSEWSLGRQPQHF.

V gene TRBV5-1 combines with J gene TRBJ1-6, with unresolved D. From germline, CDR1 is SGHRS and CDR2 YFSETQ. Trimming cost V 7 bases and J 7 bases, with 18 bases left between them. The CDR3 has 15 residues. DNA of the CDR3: TGCGCCAGCCGTCAGGTGACGGGAAGCAATTCACCCCTCCACTTT. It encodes CASRQVTGSNSPLHF.

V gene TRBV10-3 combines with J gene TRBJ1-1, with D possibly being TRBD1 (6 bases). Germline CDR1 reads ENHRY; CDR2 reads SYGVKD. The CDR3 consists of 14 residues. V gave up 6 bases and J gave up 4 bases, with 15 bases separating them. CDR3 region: CAIRNREGGTEAFF. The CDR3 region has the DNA TGTGCCATCAGAAACAGGGAAGGGGGCACTGAAGCTTTCTTT.

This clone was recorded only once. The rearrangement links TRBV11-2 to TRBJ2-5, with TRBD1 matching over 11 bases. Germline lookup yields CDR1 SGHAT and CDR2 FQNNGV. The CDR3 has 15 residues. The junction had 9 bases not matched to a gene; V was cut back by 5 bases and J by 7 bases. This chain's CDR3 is CASSLIRTGGGTQYF. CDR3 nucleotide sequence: TGTGCCAGCAGCCTAATCAGGACAGGGGGCGGGACCCAGTACTTC.

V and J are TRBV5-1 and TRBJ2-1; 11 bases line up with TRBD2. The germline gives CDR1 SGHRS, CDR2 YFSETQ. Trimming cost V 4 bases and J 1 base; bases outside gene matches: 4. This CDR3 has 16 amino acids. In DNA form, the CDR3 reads TGCGCCAGCAGCCCTGGACTAGCGGGTTCCTACAATGAGCAGTTCTTC. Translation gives CASSPGLAGSYNEQFF. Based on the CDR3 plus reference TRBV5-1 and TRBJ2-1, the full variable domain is KAGVTQTPRYLIKTRGQQVTLSCSPISGHRSVSWYQQTPGQGLQFLFEYFSETQRNKGNFPGRFSGRQFSNSRSEMNVSTLELGDSALYLCASSPGLAGSYNEQFFGPGTRLTVL.

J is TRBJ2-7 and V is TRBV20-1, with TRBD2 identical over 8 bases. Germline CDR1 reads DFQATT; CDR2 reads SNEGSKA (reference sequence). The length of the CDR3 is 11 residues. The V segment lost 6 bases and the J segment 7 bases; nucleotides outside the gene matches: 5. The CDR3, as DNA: TGCAGTGCAATAGCGGGACGGGAGCAGTACTTC. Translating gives CSAIAGREQYF.

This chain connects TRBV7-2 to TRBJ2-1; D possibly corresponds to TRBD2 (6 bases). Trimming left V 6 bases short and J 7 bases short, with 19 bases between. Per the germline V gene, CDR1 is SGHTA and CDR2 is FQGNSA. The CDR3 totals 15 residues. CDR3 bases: TGTGCCAGCAGTCCTCGGTCTAGCGTTTTTAATGAGCAGTTCTTC. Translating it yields CASSPRSSVFNEQFF.

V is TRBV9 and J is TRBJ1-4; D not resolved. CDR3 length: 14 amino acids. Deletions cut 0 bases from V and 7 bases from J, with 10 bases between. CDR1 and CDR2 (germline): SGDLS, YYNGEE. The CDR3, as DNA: TGTGCCAGCAGCGTAGAATCCAGGCCTGAAAAACTGTTTTTT. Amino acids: CASSVESRPEKLFF.

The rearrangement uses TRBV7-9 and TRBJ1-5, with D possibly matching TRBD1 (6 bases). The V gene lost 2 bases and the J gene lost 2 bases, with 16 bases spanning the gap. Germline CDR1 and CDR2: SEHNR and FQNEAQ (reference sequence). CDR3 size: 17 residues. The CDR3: CASSLSTGRYGNQPQHF. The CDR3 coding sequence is TGTGCCAGCAGCTTATCCACAGGGAGGTATGGCAATCAGCCCCAGCATTTT. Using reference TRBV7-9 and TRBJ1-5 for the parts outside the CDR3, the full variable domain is DTGVSQNPRHKITKRGQNVTFRCDPISEHNRLYWYRQTLGQGPEFLTYFQNEAQLEKSRLLSDRFSAERPKGSFSTLEIQRTEQGDSAMYLCASSLSTGRYGNQPQHFGDGTRLSIL.

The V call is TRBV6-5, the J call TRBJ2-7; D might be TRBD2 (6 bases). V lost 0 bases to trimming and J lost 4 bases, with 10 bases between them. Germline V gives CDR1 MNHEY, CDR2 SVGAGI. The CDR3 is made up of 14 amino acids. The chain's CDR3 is CASSYSPGDYEQYF. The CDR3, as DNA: TGTGCCAGCAGTTACTCACCGGGAGATTACGAGCAGTACTTC.

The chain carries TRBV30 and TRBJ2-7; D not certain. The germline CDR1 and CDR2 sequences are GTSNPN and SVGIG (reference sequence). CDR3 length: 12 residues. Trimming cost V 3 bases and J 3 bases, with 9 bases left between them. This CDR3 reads CAWSMGIYEQYF. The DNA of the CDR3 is TGTGCCTGGAGCATGGGGATCTACGAGCAGTACTTC.

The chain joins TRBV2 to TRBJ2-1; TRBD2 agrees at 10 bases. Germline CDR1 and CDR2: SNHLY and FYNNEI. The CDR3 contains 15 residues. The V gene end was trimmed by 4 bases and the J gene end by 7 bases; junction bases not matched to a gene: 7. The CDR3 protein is CASSGSSGSWNEQFF. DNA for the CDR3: TGTGCCAGCAGTGGGTCTAGCGGGAGTTGGAATGAGCAGTTCTTC.

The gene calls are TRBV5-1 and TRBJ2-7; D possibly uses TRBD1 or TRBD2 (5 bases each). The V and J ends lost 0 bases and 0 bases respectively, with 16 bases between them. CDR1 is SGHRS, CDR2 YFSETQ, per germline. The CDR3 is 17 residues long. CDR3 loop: CASSLGVRDDSSYEQYF. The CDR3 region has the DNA TGCGCCAGCAGCTTGGGGGTTAGGGACGATAGCTCCTACGAGCAGTACTTC.

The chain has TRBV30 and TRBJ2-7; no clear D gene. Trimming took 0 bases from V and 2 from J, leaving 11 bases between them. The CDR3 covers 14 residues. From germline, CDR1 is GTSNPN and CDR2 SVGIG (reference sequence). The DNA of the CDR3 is TGTGCCTGGAGTGTACGACCTTTCCCCTACGAGCAGTACTTC. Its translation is CAWSVRPFPYEQYF. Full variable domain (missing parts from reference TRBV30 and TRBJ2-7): SQTIHQWPATLVQPVGSPLSLECTVEGTSNPNLYWYRQAAGRGLQLLFYSVGIGQISSEVPQNLSASRPQDRQFILSSKKLLLSDSGFYLCAWSVRPFPYEQYFGPGTRLTVT.

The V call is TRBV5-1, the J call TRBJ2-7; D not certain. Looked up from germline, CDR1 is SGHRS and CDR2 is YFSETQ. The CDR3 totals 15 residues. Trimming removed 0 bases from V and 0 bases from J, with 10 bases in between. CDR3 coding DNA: TGCGCCAGCAGCTTGGAACTCAGTCTCTCCTACGAGCAGTACTTC. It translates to CASSLELSLSYEQYF. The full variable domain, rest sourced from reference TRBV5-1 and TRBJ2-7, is KAGVTQTPRYLIKTRGQQVTLSCSPISGHRSVSWYQQTPGQGLQFLFEYFSETQRNKGNFPGRFSGRQFSNSRSEMNVSTLELGDSALYLCASSLELSLSYEQYFGPGTRLTVT.

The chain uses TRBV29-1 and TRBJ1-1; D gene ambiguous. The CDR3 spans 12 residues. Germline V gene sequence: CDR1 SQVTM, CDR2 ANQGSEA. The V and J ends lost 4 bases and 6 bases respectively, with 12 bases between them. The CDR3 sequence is CSVGQPQAEAFF. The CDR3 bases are TGCAGCGTTGGGCAGCCGCAGGCTGAAGCTTTCTTT.

Written as DNA, the CDR3 is TGTGCCAGCAGTCCCCAAGCCGTATCTGGAAACACCATATATTTT. This encodes CASSPQAVSGNTIYF. The chain couples TRBV2 to TRBJ1-3, with D uncertain. The V end lost 5 bases, the J end lost 1 base, and 12 bases lay between the germline ends. The CDR3 extends over 15 amino acids. From germline, CDR1 is SNHLY and CDR2 FYNNEI.

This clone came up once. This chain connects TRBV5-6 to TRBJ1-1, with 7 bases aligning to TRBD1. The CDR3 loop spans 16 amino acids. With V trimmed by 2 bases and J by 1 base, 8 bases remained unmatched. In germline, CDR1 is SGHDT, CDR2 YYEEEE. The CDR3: CASSFGAGQQNTEAFF. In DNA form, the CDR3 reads TGTGCCAGCAGCTTTGGTGCGGGACAGCAGAACACTGAAGCTTTCTTT.

The CDR3 DNA reads TGTGCCAGTAGTATCCTAATCGGATTTAACACTGAAGCTTTCTTT. This gives the protein CASSILIGFNTEAFF. The gene calls are TRBV19 and TRBJ1-1, with D unclear. Between the trimmed V and J ends, which lost 3 bases and 2 bases, there was a span of 13 bases. The CDR3 extends over 15 amino acids. CDR1 LNHDA and CDR2 SQIVND come from the germline V gene (reference sequence).

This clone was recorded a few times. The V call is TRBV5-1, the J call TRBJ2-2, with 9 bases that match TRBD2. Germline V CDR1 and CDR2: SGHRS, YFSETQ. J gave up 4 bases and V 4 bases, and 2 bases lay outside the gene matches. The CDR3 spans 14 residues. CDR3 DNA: TGCGCCAGCAGCGTACTAGCGGGCACCGGGGAGCTGTTTTTT. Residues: CASSVLAGTGELFF.